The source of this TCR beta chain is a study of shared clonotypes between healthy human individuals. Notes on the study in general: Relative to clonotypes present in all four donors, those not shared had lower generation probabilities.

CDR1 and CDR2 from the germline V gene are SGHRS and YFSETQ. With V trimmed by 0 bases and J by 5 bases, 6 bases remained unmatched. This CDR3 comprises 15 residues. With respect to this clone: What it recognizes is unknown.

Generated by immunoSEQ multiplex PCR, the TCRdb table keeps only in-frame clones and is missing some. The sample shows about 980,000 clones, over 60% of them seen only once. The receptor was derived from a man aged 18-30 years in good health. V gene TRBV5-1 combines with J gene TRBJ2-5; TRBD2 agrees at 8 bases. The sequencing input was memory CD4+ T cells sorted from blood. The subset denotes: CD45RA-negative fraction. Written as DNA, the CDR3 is TGCGCCAGCAGCTTGGCGTCAGCGGGAGCTGAGACCCAGTACTTC. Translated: CASSLASAGAETQYF.